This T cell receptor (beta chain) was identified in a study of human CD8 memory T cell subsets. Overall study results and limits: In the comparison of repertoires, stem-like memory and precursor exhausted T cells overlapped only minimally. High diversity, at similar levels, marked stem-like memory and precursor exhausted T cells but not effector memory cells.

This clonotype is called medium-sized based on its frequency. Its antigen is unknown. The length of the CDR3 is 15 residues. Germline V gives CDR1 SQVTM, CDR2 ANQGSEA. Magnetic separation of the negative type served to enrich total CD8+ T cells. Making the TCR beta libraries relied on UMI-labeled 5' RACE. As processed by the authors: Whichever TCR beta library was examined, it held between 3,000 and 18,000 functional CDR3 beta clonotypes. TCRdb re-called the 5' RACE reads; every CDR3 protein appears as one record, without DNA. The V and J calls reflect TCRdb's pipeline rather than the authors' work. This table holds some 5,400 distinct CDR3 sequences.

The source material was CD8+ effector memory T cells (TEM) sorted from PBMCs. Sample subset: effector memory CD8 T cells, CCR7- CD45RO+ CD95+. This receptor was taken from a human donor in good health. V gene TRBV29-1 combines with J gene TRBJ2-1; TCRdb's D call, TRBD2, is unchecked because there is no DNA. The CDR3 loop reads CSVDNPKREKNEQFF.